This T cell receptor beta chain is drawn from a study of PD-L1 blockade in urothelial cancer. Study details: About nine tenths of the roughly 30 patients comprised males who had bladder-origin urothelial cancer. Blood analysis took place 3 weeks (second dose) and 6 weeks after treatment start. Per blood sample, T cells had a median of approximately 150,000.

The table came from immunoSEQ multiplex PCR; TCRdb's copy has only in-frame clones and leaves some out. The sample includes 100,000 to 150,000 clones, 86% of them seen just once. The germline V gene has CDR1 MDHEN and CDR2 SYDVKM. V lost 5 bases, J lost 8 bases, and 9 bases lay in between. This CDR3 spans 11 amino acids. Time point: peripheral blood 6 weeks after treatment start. The cohort comprised individuals with locally advanced or metastatic urothelial carcinoma. The sequencing here drew on PBMCs, taken around atezolizumab (anti-PD-L1) treatment. This clonotype was sampled from a man in his fifties with urothelial cancer. V usage is TRBV28 and J usage is TRBJ1-1; D uncertain. The chain's CDR3 is CASSPGPEAFF. The CDR3 nucleotides are TGTGCCAGCAGTCCGGGTCCGGAAGCTTTCTTT.